Below, 30 T cell receptor beta chains from the same sample are listed, as sequenced in a study of cytomegalovirus exposure and HLA in healthy donors. The PCR ran on 60 Vbeta and 13 Jbeta primers. Clones were read by immunoSEQ multiplex PCR, and TCRdb kept only the in-frame ones, dropping some. The sample carries tens of thousands of clones, around 80% recorded once. Input material: PBMCs. These receptors came from a man in his thirties or forties in good health and CMV-seronegative.

V is TRBV27 and J is TRBJ2-2, with D hard to call. The CDR3 is 15 amino acids. From germline, CDR1 is MNHEY and CDR2 SMNVEV (reference sequence). V lost 8 bases to trimming and J lost 0 bases, with 13 bases between them. The CDR3 DNA sequence: TGTGCCAGCCTTTCCCTTCAGACGAACACCGGGGAGCTGTTTTTT. This gives the protein CASLSLQTNTGELFF.

CDR3: CASKSGTGTYEQYF. The CDR3 DNA reads TGTGCCAGCAAGTCCGGGACAGGGACCTACGAGCAGTACTTC. The chain carries TRBV6-1 and TRBJ2-7, with 9 bases identical to TRBD1. The CDR3 covers 14 residues. Trimming cost V 7 bases and J 2 bases; bases outside gene matches: 6. Looked up from germline, CDR1 is MNHNS and CDR2 is SASEGT.

This clone appeared once. The J gene is TRBJ1-5, the V gene TRBV18; 7 bases map to TRBD1. The CDR3 is 16 residues long. After removal of 2 bases from V and 3 bases from J, the junction contained 7 bases not matched to a gene. The germline V gene encodes CDR1 KGHSH and CDR2 LQKENI. CDR3: CASSPFRDRANQPQHF. CDR3 sequence (DNA): TGTGCCAGCTCACCATTTCGAGACAGGGCCAATCAGCCCCAGCATTTT. Using reference TRBV18 and TRBJ1-5 for the parts outside the CDR3, the full variable domain is NAGVMQNPRHLVRRRGQEARLRCSPMKGHSHVYWYRQLPEEGLKFMVYLQKENIIDESGMPKERFSAEFPKEGPSILRIQQVVRGDSAAYFCASSPFRDRANQPQHFGDGTRLSIL.

This chain connects TRBV5-6 to TRBJ1-1, with TRBD1 identical over 12 bases. Unmatched junction bases numbered 10, after V lost 0 bases and J lost 10 bases. Germline loops: CDR1 SGHDT, CDR2 YYEEEE. This CDR3 spans 16 amino acids. CDR3 sequence reads: CASSLGPGQGALGAFF. As DNA, the CDR3 is TGTGCCAGCAGCTTGGGGCCGGGACAGGGGGCGCTGGGAGCTTTCTTT.

This sequence joins TRBV27 and TRBJ2-2; D remains ambiguous. Per germline, CDR1 MNHEY and CDR2 SMNVEV (reference sequence). This CDR3 contains 13 residues. V was trimmed by 5 bases and J by 3 bases, leaving 7 bases between them. CDR3 region: CASSDSYTGELFF. CDR3 DNA sequence: TGTGCCAGCAGTGACTCCTACACCGGGGAGCTGTTTTTT.

The genes are TRBV14 and TRBJ2-3, with D tentatively TRBD1 (6 bases). Germline CDR1 SGHDN, CDR2 FVKESK. This CDR3 is built from 13 residues. V was clipped by 3 bases and J by 3 bases, with 7 bases between them. The CDR3 region is CASSQDRTDTQYF. The CDR3 coding sequence is TGTGCCAGCAGCCAGGACAGAACAGATACGCAGTATTTT.

The chain has TRBV27 and TRBJ2-7, with D possibly TRBD1 on 5 matching bases. The CDR3 covers 15 residues. V gave up 0 bases and J gave up 2 bases, with 11 bases separating them. The germline V gene encodes CDR1 MNHEY and CDR2 SMNVEV (reference sequence). The CDR3 reads CASSLSPQGTYEQYF. CDR3 coding DNA: TGTGCCAGCAGTTTATCGCCCCAGGGCACCTACGAGCAGTACTTC.

This chain joins TRBV6-6 and TRBJ2-2, with a possible D match to TRBD2 (5 bases). CDR1 is MNHNY and CDR2 is SVGAGI in the germline V gene (reference sequence). The V gene lost 6 bases and the J gene lost 4 bases, with 9 bases spanning the gap. This CDR3 region has 13 residues. CDR3 amino acids: CASRPTSTGELFF. The CDR3 DNA sequence: TGTGCCAGCAGGCCTACTAGCACCGGGGAGCTGTTTTTT.

This rearrangement joins TRBV12-5 to TRBJ1-4; 9 positions match TRBD1. With V trimmed by 5 bases and J by 5 bases, 3 bases remained unmatched. Germline V gene data show CDR1 as LGHNT and CDR2 as FRNRAP. CDR3 length: 14 residues. CDR3 in amino acids: CASGLGTGNEKLFF. CDR3 in DNA: TGTGCTAGTGGTCTCGGGACAGGGAATGAAAAACTGTTTTTT.

The chain employs TRBV6-5 and TRBJ1-1; 8 nucleotides align to TRBD1. The V gene's germline CDR1 is MNHEY and CDR2 SVGAGI. V lost 7 bases, J lost 5 bases, and 6 bases stayed unmatched. This CDR3 region has 13 residues. CDR3 nucleotide sequence: TGTGCCAGCACTCAAGACAGGGGAACTGAAGCTTTCTTT. It encodes CASTQDRGTEAFF.

The table lists this clone with a few counts. The same CDR3 arises from other DNA sequences in this sample as well. The chain recombines TRBV5-4 with TRBJ2-7, with 13 nucleotides matching TRBD2. The CDR3 spans 15 residues. The V and J ends lost 4 bases and 2 bases, in that order; junction bases with no gene match: 3. Germline CDR1 and CDR2: SGHNT and YYREEE (reference sequence). CDR3 in amino acids: CASSPGTSGTYEQYF. In nucleotides, the CDR3 is TGTGCCAGCAGCCCGGGGACTAGCGGGACCTACGAGCAGTACTTC.

The chain recombines TRBV7-2 with TRBJ1-3; 8 bases match TRBD1. V shed 2 bases, J shed 4 bases, and the junction held 4 bases outside the gene matches. CDR1 and CDR2 (germline): SGHTA, FQGNSA. The CDR3 spans 15 residues. CDR3 nucleotides: TGTGCCAGCAGCTTACGGAGGACAGGGGGAAACACCATATATTTT. This translates into CASSLRRTGGNTIYF.

The chain uses TRBV6-1 and TRBJ1-1; the match to TRBD1 covers 8 bases. Germline V gives CDR1 MNHNS, CDR2 SASEGT. Trimming took 7 bases from V and 3 from J; bases not matched to a gene: 4. The CDR3 spans 13 residues. The CDR3 loop reads CASILTGDTEAFF. Written as DNA, the CDR3 is TGTGCCAGCATTTTGACAGGGGACACTGAAGCTTTCTTT.

V and J are TRBV11-2 and TRBJ1-2, with D uncertain. V dropped 3 bases and J dropped 3 bases, with 8 bases sitting between them. The germline gives CDR1 SGHAT, CDR2 FQNNGV. The CDR3 runs 13 residues. CDR3 coding DNA: TGTGCCAGCAGCTTCAGGAGGGACTATGGCTACACCTTC. As protein: CASSFRRDYGYTF.

The chain employs TRBV7-9 and TRBJ2-5; 8 nucleotides align to TRBD2. After removal of 1 base from V and 2 bases from J, the junction contained 12 bases not matched to a gene. The CDR3 has 18 residues. Germline V gene data show CDR1 as SEHNR and CDR2 as FQNEAQ (reference sequence). For the CDR3, the DNA is TGTGCCAGCAGCTTAGAAGCGGGGGCCATGATAAAGCAAGAGACCCAGTACTTC. It is translated as CASSLEAGAMIKQETQYF.

J is TRBJ2-6 and V is TRBV29-1; D gene unclear. Trimming pared 5 bases from V and 0 bases from J, leaving 8 bases between. CDR1 is SQVTM and CDR2 is ANQGSEA in the germline V gene. This CDR3 is built from 14 residues. The DNA of the CDR3 is TGCAGCGTTAGACATACCTCTGGGGCCAACGTCCTGACTTTC. Translating it yields CSVRHTSGANVLTF.

The chain joins TRBV7-3 to TRBJ2-7, with TRBD1 matching over 8 bases. V lost 2 bases, J lost 1 base, and 4 bases stayed unmatched. CDR1 is SGHTA, CDR2 FQGTGA, per germline. This CDR3 has 15 residues. The CDR3 region has the DNA TGTGCCAGCAGCTTATCAGGGGGCGATTCCTACGAGCAGTACTTC. Translating it yields CASSLSGGDSYEQYF.

This clone was seen just once. The chain joins TRBV5-1 to TRBJ1-1, with D possibly being TRBD1 (5 bases). The ends were cut back, 2 bases at V and 0 bases at J, with 8 bases in the middle. Germline V gene sequence: CDR1 SGHRS, CDR2 YFSETQ. The CDR3 is made up of 14 amino acids. The CDR3 DNA sequence: TGCGCCAGCAGCTTCAGGGATATGAACACTGAAGCTTTCTTT. This sequence encodes CASSFRDMNTEAFF.

This clone has just one count. The rearrangement links TRBV4-2 to TRBJ1-2; the match to TRBD1 covers 9 bases. V was pared by 3 bases and J by 2 bases, with 10 bases of the junction left unmatched. This CDR3 is built from 17 residues. Germline-derived CDR1 and CDR2 are LGHNA and YNFKEQ. The DNA of the CDR3 is TGTGCCAGCAGCCACCCAGTGGGACAGGGCTCGAACTATGGCTACACCTTC. Encoded protein: CASSHPVGQGSNYGYTF.

This clone was observed a handful of times. V is TRBV6-5 and J is TRBJ1-1; the D is unclear. Between the trimmed V and J ends, which lost 0 bases and 7 bases, there was a span of 9 bases. The germline CDR1 and CDR2 sequences are MNHEY and SVGAGI. This CDR3 has 13 amino acids. CDR3 region: CASSYSMQREAFF. DNA of the CDR3: TGTGCCAGCAGTTACTCGATGCAGCGTGAAGCTTTCTTT.

The V and J genes are TRBV7-9 and TRBJ1-2; 8 nucleotides align to TRBD1. Germline lookup yields CDR1 SEHNR and CDR2 FQNEAQ (reference sequence). V shed 1 base, J shed 4 bases, and the junction held 8 bases outside the gene matches. CDR3 length equals 16 residues. CDR3 nucleotides: TGTGCCAGCAGCTTAGTTGTGGACAGGGACATCTATGGCTACACCTTC. Translating it yields CASSLVVDRDIYGYTF. The entire variable domain, with the rest obtained from reference TRBV7-9 and TRBJ1-2, is as follows: DTGVSQNPRHKITKRGQNVTFRCDPISEHNRLYWYRQTLGQGPEFLTYFQNEAQLEKSRLLSDRFSAERPKGSFSTLEIQRTEQGDSAMYLCASSLVVDRDIYGYTFGSGTRLTVV.

This clone was seen a handful of times. The chain is built from TRBV27 and TRBJ2-4; D is possibly TRBD1 (5 bases). The CDR3 is made up of 16 amino acids. The germline V gene has CDR1 MNHEY and CDR2 SMNVEV (reference sequence). V was clipped by 2 bases and J by 0 bases, with 11 bases between them. CDR3 loop: CASSLRGNLAKNIQYF. CDR3 sequence (DNA): TGTGCCAGCAGTTTAAGGGGAAACCTAGCCAAAAACATTCAGTACTTC.

The V gene is TRBV15, the J gene TRBJ1-2, with a weak D call TRBD1 (6 bases). The V gene lost 0 bases and the J gene lost 4 bases, with 15 bases spanning the gap. The CDR3 sequence is 16 residues long. Germline-derived CDR1 and CDR2 are LNHNV and YYDKDF (reference sequence). CDR3 sequence (DNA): TGTGCCACCAGCAGAGATGGACAGTCCGCGGCCTATGGCTACACCTTC. Its translation is CATSRDGQSAAYGYTF.

This chain uses TRBV2 with TRBJ2-7; 9 positions agree with TRBD1. Losses at the gene ends were 6 bases for V and 0 bases for J; bases not matched to a gene: 3. Germline V gives CDR1 SNHLY, CDR2 FYNNEI. The CDR3 covers 14 residues. The CDR3 nucleotides are TGTGCCAGCAGAACAGGGGGCTACTCCTACGAGCAGTACTTC. Amino acid sequence: CASRTGGYSYEQYF.

This clone was counted between two and nine times. The J gene is TRBJ1-2, the V gene TRBV30; 8 bases match TRBD1. The V gene end was trimmed by 5 bases and the J gene end by 12 bases; junction bases not matched to a gene: 14. The CDR3 covers 13 residues. Looked up from germline, CDR1 is GTSNPN and CDR2 is SVGIG (reference sequence). CDR3 loop: CAWAGQGSSSDTF. CDR3 DNA: TGTGCCTGGGCTGGACAGGGTTCTTCAAGTGACACCTTC.

This chain joins TRBV25-1 and TRBJ1-2; 8 nucleotides line up with TRBD1. CDR1 MGHDK and CDR2 SYGVNS come from the germline V gene. CDR3 length: 14 amino acids. Trimming removed 3 bases from V and 7 bases from J; junction bases left unmatched: 7. The CDR3 DNA is TGTGCCAGCAGTGACGCAGGGGGCGCCGGTGGCTACACCTTC. Translated, it gives CASSDAGGAGGYTF.

The gene calls are TRBV7-9 and TRBJ1-2; a weak D match, TRBD1 (6 bases). The CDR3 runs to 13 residues. V was shortened by 4 bases and J by 5 bases, with 11 bases between the two germline ends. Germline CDR1 and CDR2: SEHNR and FQNEAQ (reference sequence). CDR3 DNA sequence: TGTGCCAGCAGCTCCACAGGGTTGTATGGCTACACCTTC. The encoded protein is CASSSTGLYGYTF.

The V and J genes are TRBV2 and TRBJ2-2, with D perhaps matching TRBD1 (5 bases). The length of the CDR3 is 14 residues. Trimming stripped 7 bases from V and 0 bases from J, with 9 bases between. CDR1 SNHLY and CDR2 FYNNEI come from the germline V gene. CDR3 nucleotide sequence: TGTGCCAGCAAAAAGGGGCCGAACACCGGGGAGCTGTTTTTT. This gives the protein CASKKGPNTGELFF.

The table lists this clone with many counts. V usage is TRBV9 and J usage is TRBJ1-2, with 7 bases that match TRBD1. The CDR3 length is 13 residues. Germline V gene data show CDR1 as SGDLS and CDR2 as YYNGEE. J was trimmed by 4 bases and V by 5 bases; bases with no gene match: 5. As DNA, the CDR3 is TGTGCCAGCAGAGGGGACAGTCCCTATGGCTACACCTTC. As protein: CASRGDSPYGYTF.

The CDR3 reads CASSPLGQGMGKAGNTIYF. The CDR3 nucleotides read TGTGCCAGCTCACCCCTCGGACAGGGGATGGGAAAAGCTGGAAACACCATATATTTT. The genes are TRBV18 and TRBJ1-3; 9 bases map to TRBD1. The CDR3 extends over 19 amino acids. V trimming: 3 bases; J trimming: 2 bases; junction bases outside the gene matches: 14. Germline V gene sequence: CDR1 KGHSH, CDR2 LQKENI.